What follows is one T cell receptor (beta chain) and its context. Molecular barcoding with unique molecular identifiers was used for the TCRbeta library. TCRdb re-called the PCR reads with MiXCR, one entry per CDR3 protein. Counted here are about 400,000 distinct CDR3 sequences, less than 15% occurring once; the ten biggest clones make up over 3.5%. The sample belongs to a study of T-cell reconstitution after alpha-beta-depleted transplantation in children. The J segment lost 4 bases and the V segment lost 5 bases, leaving 4 bases of the junction unmatched. The CDR3 sequence is 14 residues long. CDR1 ENHRY and CDR2 SYGVKD come from the germline V gene.

The source was PBMCs, collected from the stem cell graft. This chain connects TRBV10-3 to TRBJ2-2; 7 positions agree with TRBD1. This sequence originates from a human donor who donated a stem cell graft to a child with Fanconi anemia. The DNA of the CDR3 is TGTGCCATCAGTCCAGGGGGATCCACCGGGGAGCTGTTTTTT. This translates into CAISPGGSTGELFF.